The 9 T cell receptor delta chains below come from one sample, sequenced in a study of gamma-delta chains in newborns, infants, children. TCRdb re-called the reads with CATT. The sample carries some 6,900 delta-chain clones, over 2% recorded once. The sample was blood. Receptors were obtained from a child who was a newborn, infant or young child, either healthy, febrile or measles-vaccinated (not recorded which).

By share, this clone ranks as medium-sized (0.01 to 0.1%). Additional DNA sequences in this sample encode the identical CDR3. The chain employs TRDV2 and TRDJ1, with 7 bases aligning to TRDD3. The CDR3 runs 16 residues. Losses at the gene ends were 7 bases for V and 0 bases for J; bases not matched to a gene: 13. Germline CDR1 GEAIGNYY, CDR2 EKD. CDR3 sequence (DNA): TGTGCCTGCCGGTGGCTGGGGGGCGAGTACACCGATAAACTCATCTTT. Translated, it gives CACRWLGGEYTDKLIF.

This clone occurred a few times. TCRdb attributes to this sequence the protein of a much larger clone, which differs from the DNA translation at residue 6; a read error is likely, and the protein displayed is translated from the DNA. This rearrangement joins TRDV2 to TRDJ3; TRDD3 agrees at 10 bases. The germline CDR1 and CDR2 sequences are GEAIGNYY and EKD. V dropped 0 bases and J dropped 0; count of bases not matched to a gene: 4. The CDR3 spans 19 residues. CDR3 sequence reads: CACDTALGDFSWDTRQMFF. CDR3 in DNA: TGTGCCTGTGACACCGCACTGGGGGATTTCTCCTGGGACACCCGACAGATGTTTTTC.

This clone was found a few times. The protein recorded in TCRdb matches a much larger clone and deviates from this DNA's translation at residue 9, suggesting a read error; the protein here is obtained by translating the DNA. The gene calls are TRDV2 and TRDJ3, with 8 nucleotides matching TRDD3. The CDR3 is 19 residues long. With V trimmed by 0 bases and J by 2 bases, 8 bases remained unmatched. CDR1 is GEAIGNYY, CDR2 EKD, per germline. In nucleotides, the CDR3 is TGTGCCTGTGACACCTCGTGGGGGATGCAAACCTGGGACACCCGACAGATGTTTTTC. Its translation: CACDTSWGMQTWDTRQMFF.

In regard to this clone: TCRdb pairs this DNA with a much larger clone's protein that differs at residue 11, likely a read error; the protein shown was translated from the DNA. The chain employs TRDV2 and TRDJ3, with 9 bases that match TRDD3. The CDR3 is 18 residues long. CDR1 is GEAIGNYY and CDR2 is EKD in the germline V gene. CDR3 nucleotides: TGTGCCTGTGACAAAATACTGGGGGACTCCCGGGACACCCGACAGATGTTTTTC. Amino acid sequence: CACDKILGDSRDTRQMFF.

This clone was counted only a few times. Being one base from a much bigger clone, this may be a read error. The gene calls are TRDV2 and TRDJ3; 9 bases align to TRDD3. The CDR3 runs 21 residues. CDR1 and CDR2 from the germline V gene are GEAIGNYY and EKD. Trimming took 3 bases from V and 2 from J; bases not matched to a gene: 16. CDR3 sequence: CACDPVLGDLASPWDTRQMFF. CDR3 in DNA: TGTGCCTGTGACCCTGTGCTGGGGGATTTAGCTAGCCCCTGGGACACCCGACAGATGTTTTTC.

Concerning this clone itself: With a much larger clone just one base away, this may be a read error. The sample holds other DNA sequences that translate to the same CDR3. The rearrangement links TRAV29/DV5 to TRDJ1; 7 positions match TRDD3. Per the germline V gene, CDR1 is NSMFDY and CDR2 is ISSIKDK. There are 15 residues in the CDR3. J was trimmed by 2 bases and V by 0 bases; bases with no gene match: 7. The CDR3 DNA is TGTGCAGCAAGCGGGCCCCCACTGGGGACCGATAAACTCATCTTT. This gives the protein CAASGPPLGTDKLIF.

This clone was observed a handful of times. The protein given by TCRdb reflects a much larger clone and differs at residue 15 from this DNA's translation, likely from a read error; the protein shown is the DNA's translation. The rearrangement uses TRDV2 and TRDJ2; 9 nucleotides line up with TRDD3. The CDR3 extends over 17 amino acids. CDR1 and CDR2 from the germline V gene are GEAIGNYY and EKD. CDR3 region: CACDLGDIITLTAQPFF. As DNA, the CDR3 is TGCGCCTGTGACTTGGGGGATATTATAACTTTGACAGCACAACCCTTCTTT.

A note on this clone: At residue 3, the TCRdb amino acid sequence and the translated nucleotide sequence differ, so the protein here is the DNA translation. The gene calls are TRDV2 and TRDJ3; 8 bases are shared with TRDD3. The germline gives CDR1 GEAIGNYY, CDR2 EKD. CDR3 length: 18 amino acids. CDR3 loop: CARDTGGYSTWDTRQMFF. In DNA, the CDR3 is TGTGCCCGTGACACCGGGGGATATAGCACCTGGGACACCCGACAGATGTTTTTC.

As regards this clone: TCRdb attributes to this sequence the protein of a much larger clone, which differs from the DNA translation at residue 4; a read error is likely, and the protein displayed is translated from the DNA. The CDR3 DNA follows: TGTGCCTGTGGCACTGGGGGATACTTGGGCTCCTGGGACACCCGACAGATGTTTTTC. Protein: CACGTGGYLGSWDTRQMFF. The genes are TRDV2 and TRDJ3, with TRDD3 matching over 12 bases. V was clipped by 5 bases and J by 0 bases; unmatched bases: 7. This CDR3 is built from 19 residues. The germline V gene has CDR1 GEAIGNYY and CDR2 EKD.